These T cell receptor beta chains were read from a single sample in a study of T cell clusters in autoimmune cytopenias. From the multiplex PCR reads, TCRdb lists one entry per CDR3 protein and no DNA. Its clone listing holds approximately 8,000 distinct CDR3 sequences. The sequenced sample was peripheral blood. The receptors were sampled from a human donor with an autoimmune cytopenia or autoimmune hepatitis (not recorded which). The CDR3 runs from the conserved cysteine through the conserved F or W. Part of the rows lack a size; the others show once, few, many or a class for expanded clones.

clone size,V gene,J gene,CDR3 protein
-,TRBV20-1,TRBJ2-1,CSARVGTRPEFF
-,TRBV7-9,TRBJ2-3,CASSFGTSPTDTQYF
medium-sized,TRBV5-6,TRBJ1-2,CASSFNHPGGYTF
medium-sized,TRBV6-5,TRBJ1-5,CASSYFGGGNQPQHF
-,TRBV6-5,TRBJ2-4,CASTLRVSSYNEQYF
-,TRBV7-9,TRBJ2-1,CASSQRRASGGPAYNEQFF
medium-sized,TRBV5-6,TRBJ2-7,CASSLAAQGAYEQYF
medium-sized,TRBV13,TRBJ2-1,CASSSVQSSTYNEQFF
medium-sized,TRBV5-6,TRBJ2-7,CASSFGTGFHEQYF
medium-sized,TRBV6-5,TRBJ1-1,CASSYRSFTEAFF
-,TRBV29-1,TRBJ2-3,CSVLAGGPDTQYF
medium-sized,TRBV28,TRBJ2-7,CASSDRPRGYEQYF
-,TRBV20-1,TRBJ2-5,CSARSRKETQYF
-,TRBV28,TRBJ1-2,CASSRAKGGYTF
-,TRBV11-2,TRBJ2-1,CASSSGTAGGDEQFF
-,TRBV19,TRBJ2-3,CASSIGTSLYTDTQYF
medium-sized,TRBV7-2,TRBJ2-1,CASSYHNEQFF
medium-sized,TRBV19,TRBJ1-5,CASSFVGGTQPQHF
-,TRBV29-1,TRBJ2-1,CSEGGGGAGGEQFF
-,TRBV20-1,TRBJ2-1,CSARGSTSGTYNEQFF
-,TRBV20-1,TRBJ1-1,CSASITRAEAFF
medium-sized,TRBV29-1,TRBJ1-2,CSVEDPAQENYGYTF
-,TRBV6-2/TRBV6-3,TRBJ2-3,CASSYRVEREVGTDTQYF
-,TRBV5-1,TRBJ2-1,CASSLARGDPGLAGYPHYNEQFF